The sequence of this T cell receptor (beta chain) was determined in a study of early T cells in non-severe SARS-CoV-2 infection. The overall study: Sequenced material consisted of bulk RNA (from unsorted whole blood), and chains were unpaired.

Germline V lookup: CDR1 SGHNT, CDR2 YENEEA. The CDR3 contains 15 residues. The V end was cut by 4 bases, the J end by 1 base, with 11 bases between. The protocol attached unique molecular identifiers to individual cDNA molecules. TCRdb independently ran MiXCR on the 5' RACE reads; one entry per CDR3 protein. The sample includes about 75,000 distinct CDR3 sequences, approximately 10% of them seen just once. Notes on this clonotype: Its antigen is unidentified.

Study outcomes and limitations: A preference for anti-spike CD8 responses marked VDJdb matching, which missed private and CD4 specificities.

The sequencing used whole blood, collected at baseline. The receptor comes from an adult who was a healthcare worker with PCR-confirmed SARS-CoV-2 infection or an uninfected control (not recorded which). The chain couples TRBV11-3 to TRBJ2-1; possibly TRBD1 or TRBD2 for D (5 bases each). CDR3 region: CASSWREGSYNEQFF. CDR3 in DNA: TGTGCCAGCAGCTGGCGCGAGGGGTCCTACAATGAGCAGTTCTTC.